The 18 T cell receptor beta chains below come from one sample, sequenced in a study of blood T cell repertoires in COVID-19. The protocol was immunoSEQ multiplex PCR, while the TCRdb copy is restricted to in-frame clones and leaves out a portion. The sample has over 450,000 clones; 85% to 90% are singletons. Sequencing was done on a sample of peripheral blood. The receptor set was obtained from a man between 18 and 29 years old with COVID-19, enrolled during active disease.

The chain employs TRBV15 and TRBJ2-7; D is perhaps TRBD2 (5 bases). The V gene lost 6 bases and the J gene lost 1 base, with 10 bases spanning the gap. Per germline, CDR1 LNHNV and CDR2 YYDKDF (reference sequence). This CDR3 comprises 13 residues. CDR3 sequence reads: CATRLPGSYEQYF. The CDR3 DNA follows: TGTGCCACCAGGTTACCGGGGTCCTACGAGCAGTACTTC. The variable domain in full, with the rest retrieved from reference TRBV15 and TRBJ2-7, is DAMVIQNPRYQVTQFGKPVTLSCSQTLNHNVMYWYQQKSSQAPKLLFHYYDKDFNNEADTPDNFQSRRPNTSFCFLDIRSPGLGDTAMYLCATRLPGSYEQYFGPGTRLTVT.

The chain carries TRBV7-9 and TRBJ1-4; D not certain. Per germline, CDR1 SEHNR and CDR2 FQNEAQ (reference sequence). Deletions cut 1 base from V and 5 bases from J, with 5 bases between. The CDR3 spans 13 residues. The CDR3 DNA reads TGTGCCAGCAGCTTAGACACAAATGAAAAACTGTTTTTT. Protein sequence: CASSLDTNEKLFF.

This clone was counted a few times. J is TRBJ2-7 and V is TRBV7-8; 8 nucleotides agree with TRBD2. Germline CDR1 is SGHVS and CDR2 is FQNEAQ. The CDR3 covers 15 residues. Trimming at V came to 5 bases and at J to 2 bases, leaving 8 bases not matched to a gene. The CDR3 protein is CASSHGGGMTYEQYF. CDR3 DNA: TGTGCCAGCAGCCACGGGGGGGGTATGACCTACGAGCAGTACTTC.

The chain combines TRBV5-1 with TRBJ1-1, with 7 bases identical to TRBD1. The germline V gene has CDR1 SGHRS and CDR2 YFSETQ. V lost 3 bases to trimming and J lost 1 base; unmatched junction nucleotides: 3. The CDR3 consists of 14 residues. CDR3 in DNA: TGCGCCAGCAGCTACCAGGGGGGGAACACTGAAGCTTTCTTT. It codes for CASSYQGGNTEAFF.

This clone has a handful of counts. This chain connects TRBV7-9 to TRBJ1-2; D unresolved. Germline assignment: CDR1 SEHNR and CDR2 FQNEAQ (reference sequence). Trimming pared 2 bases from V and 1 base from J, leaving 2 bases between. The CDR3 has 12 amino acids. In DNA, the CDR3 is TGTGCCAGCAGCTTACATAACTATGGCTACACCTTC. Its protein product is CASSLHNYGYTF.

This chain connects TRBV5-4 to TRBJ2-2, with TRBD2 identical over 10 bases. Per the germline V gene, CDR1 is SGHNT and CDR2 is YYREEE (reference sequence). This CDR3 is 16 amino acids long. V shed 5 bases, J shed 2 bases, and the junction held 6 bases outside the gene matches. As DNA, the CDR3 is TGTGCCAGCAGGGAAACTAGCGGGGATAACACCGGGGAGCTGTTTTTT. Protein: CASRETSGDNTGELFF.

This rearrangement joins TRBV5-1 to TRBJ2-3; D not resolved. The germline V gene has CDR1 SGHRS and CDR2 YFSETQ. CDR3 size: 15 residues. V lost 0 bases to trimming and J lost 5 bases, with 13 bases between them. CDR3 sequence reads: CASSLDPSSKDTQYF. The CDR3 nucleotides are TGCGCCAGCAGCTTGGATCCCAGTTCCAAAGATACGCAGTATTTT.

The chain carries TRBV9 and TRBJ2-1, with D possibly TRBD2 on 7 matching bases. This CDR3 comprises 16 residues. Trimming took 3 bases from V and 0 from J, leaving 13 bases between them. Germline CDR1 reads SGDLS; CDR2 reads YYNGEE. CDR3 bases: TGTGCCAGCAGCGACCGGGGGGCTCCCTCCTACAATGAGCAGTTCTTC. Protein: CASSDRGAPSYNEQFF.

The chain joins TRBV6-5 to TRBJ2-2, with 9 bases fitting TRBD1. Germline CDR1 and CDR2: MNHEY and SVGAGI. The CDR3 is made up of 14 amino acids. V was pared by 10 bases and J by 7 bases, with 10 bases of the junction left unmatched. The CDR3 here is CATSRDRVVGELFF. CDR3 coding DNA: TGTGCCACATCCCGGGACAGGGTGGTCGGGGAGCTGTTTTTT.

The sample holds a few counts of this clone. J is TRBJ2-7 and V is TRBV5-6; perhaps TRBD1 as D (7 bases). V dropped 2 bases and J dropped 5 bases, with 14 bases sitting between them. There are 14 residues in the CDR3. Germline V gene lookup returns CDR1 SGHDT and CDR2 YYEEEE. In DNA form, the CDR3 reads TGTGCCAGCAGCTTTGGGCCAGGGGGGAACGAGCAGTACTTC. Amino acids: CASSFGPGGNEQYF.

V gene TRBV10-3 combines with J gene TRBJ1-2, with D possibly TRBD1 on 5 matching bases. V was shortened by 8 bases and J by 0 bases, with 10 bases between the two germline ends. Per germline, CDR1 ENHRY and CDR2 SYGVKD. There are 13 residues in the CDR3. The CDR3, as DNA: TGTGCCATCGCGGCACAGGCTAACTATGGCTACACCTTC. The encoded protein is CAIAAQANYGYTF.

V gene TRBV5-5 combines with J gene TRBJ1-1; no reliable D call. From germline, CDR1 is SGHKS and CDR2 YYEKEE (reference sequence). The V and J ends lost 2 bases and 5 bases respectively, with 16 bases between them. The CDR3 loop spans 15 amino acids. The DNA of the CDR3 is TGTGCCAGCAGCTTAATGGCCCCTTCGGGAACTGAAGCTTTCTTT. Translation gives CASSLMAPSGTEAFF.

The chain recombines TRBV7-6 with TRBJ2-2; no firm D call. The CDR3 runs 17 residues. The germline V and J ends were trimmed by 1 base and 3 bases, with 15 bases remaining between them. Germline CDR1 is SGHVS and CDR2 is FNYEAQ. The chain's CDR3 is CASSLGRLGSHTGELFF. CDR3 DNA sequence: TGTGCCAGCAGCTTAGGGCGGCTAGGATCACACACCGGGGAGCTGTTTTTT.

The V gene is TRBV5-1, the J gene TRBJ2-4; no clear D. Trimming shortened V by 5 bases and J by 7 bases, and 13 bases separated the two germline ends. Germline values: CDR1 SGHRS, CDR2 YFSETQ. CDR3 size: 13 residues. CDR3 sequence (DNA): TGCGCCAGCAGTTCTGACCCGCGGAACATTCAGTACTTC. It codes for CASSSDPRNIQYF.

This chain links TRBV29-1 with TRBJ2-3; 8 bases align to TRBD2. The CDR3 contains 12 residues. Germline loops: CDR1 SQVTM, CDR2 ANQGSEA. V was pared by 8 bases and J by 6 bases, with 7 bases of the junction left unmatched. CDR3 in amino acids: CSLGLAADTQYF. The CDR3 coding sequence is TGCAGCTTAGGACTAGCTGCCGATACGCAGTATTTT.

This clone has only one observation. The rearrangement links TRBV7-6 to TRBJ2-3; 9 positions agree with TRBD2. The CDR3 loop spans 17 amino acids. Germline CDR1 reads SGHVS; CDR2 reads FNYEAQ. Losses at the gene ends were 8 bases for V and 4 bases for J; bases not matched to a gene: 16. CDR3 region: CASSLGWAGGRPDTQYF. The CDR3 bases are TGTGCCAGCTCCCTTGGATGGGCGGGGGGGCGACCAGATACGCAGTATTTT.

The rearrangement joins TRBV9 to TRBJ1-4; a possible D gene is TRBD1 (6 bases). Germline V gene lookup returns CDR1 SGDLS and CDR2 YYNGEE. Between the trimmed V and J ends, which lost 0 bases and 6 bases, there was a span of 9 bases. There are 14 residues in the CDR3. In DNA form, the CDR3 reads TGTGCCAGCAGCGTAGGTACAGGGTATGAAAAACTGTTTTTT. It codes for CASSVGTGYEKLFF.

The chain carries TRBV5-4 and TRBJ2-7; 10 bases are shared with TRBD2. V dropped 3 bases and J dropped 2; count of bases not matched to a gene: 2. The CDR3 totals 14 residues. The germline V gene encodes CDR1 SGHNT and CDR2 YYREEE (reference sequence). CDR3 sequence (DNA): TGTGCCAGCAGCTCGGGACTAGCGACCTACGAGCAGTACTTC. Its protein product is CASSSGLATYEQYF. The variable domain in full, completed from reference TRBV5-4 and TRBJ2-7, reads ETGVTQSPTHLIKTRGQQVTLRCSSQSGHNTVSWYQQALGQGPQFIFQYYREEENGRGNFPPRFSGLQFPNYSSELNVNALELDDSALYLCASSSGLATYEQYFGPGTRLTVT.